These 14 T cell receptor beta chains share one sample of origin, sequenced in a study of cytomegalovirus exposure and HLA in healthy donors. TCRdb's table, derived via immunoSEQ multiplex PCR, lists solely in-frame clones and lacks some. The sample holds 130,000 or so clones, roughly 89% seen once. Material for sequencing was PBMCs. The receptor source for this set is a woman aged 18 to 35 in good health and CMV-seronegative.

The chain joins TRBV4-1 to TRBJ2-5, with 8 bases identical to TRBD2. The germline V gene has CDR1 MGHRA and CDR2 YSYEKL. The CDR3 contains 16 residues. The junction had 6 bases not matched to a gene; V was cut back by 1 base and J by 2 bases. The CDR3: CASSQVPGGPQETQYF. Here the CDR3 DNA reads TGCGCCAGCAGCCAAGTACCGGGGGGGCCTCAAGAGACCCAGTACTTC.

The rearrangement uses TRBV5-1 and TRBJ2-3; weak D call: TRBD2 (6 bases). Trimming stripped 0 bases from V and 0 bases from J, with 11 bases between. Germline CDR1 and CDR2: SGHRS and YFSETQ. The CDR3 totals 16 residues. Written as DNA, the CDR3 is TGCGCCAGCAGCTTGGTACCAGGGACTAGCACAGATACGCAGTATTTT. Protein sequence: CASSLVPGTSTDTQYF.

The chain joins TRBV6-5 to TRBJ2-7; 7 positions agree with TRBD1. Trimming at V came to 2 bases and at J to 6 bases, leaving 7 bases not matched to a gene. The length of the CDR3 is 14 residues. CDR1 MNHEY and CDR2 SVGAGI come from the germline V gene. Here the CDR3 DNA reads TGTGCCAGCAGTTACCGGGACAGTCTGACCGAGCAGTACTTC. It is translated as CASSYRDSLTEQYF.

V and J are TRBV4-2 and TRBJ1-5; D is undetermined. CDR1 and CDR2 (germline): LGHNA, YNFKEQ. The CDR3 is 15 residues long. Trimming took off 3 bases at V and 1 base at J, with 10 bases between the two ends. The DNA of the CDR3 is TGTGCCAGCAGCCAGGAGGTTGGAAGCAATCAGCCCCAGCATTTT. Its protein is CASSQEVGSNQPQHF.

Concerning this clone: Other DNA sequences within the sample encode an identical CDR3. The V and J genes are TRBV11-2 and TRBJ2-1; 9 bases agree with TRBD2. Losses at the gene ends were 1 base for V and 9 bases for J; bases not matched to a gene: 7. The CDR3 length is 15 residues. Germline lookup yields CDR1 SGHAT and CDR2 FQNNGV. CDR3 protein: CASSLGGGGGGEQFF. Here the CDR3 DNA reads TGTGCCAGCAGCTTAGGGGGCGGGGGGGGAGGTGAGCAGTTCTTC.

The chain employs TRBV7-9 and TRBJ2-5, with TRBD1 identical over 9 bases. After removal of 5 bases from V and 12 bases from J, the junction contained 16 bases not matched to a gene. Germline V gene data show CDR1 as SEHNR and CDR2 as FQNEAQ (reference sequence). The CDR3 loop spans 15 amino acids. The CDR3 DNA is TGTGCCAGCAGCCCTCCCATTCCGGGACAGGGCCCCAAGTACTTC. Translated: CASSPPIPGQGPKYF.

This chain uses TRBV4-1 with TRBJ1-6, with D uncertain. V was trimmed by 0 bases and J by 5 bases, leaving 14 bases between them. The CDR3 covers 17 residues. Germline V gives CDR1 MGHRA, CDR2 YSYEKL. CDR3 region: CASSQEPLGSDNSPLHF. CDR3 DNA: TGCGCCAGCAGCCAAGAACCTCTGGGCTCTGATAATTCACCCCTCCACTTT.

This clone has just one count. The chain employs TRBV9 and TRBJ2-3; D gene unclear. The V end was cut by 4 bases, the J end by 4 bases, with 13 bases between. Per germline, CDR1 SGDLS and CDR2 YYNGEE. The CDR3 contains 14 residues. The CDR3 loop reads CASSIAPGPDTQYF. The CDR3 coding sequence is TGTGCCAGCAGCATAGCACCGGGTCCAGATACGCAGTATTTT.

The rearrangement links TRBV7-9 to TRBJ2-5; 9 bases line up with TRBD1. This CDR3 has 15 amino acids. The germline V gene encodes CDR1 SEHNR and CDR2 FQNEAQ (reference sequence). The V and J ends lost 3 bases and 5 bases, in that order; junction bases with no gene match: 7. The CDR3 DNA is TGTGCCAGCAGCTTGTCCGGGACAGGGTACGAGACCCAGTACTTC. Its protein is CASSLSGTGYETQYF.

The gene calls are TRBV27 and TRBJ1-5, with 8 bases identical to TRBD1. The CDR3 runs 13 residues. Losses at the gene ends were 7 bases for V and 7 bases for J; bases not matched to a gene: 6. Per the germline V gene, CDR1 is MNHEY and CDR2 is SMNVEV (reference sequence). The chain's CDR3 is CASNQGAGQPQHF. As DNA, the CDR3 is TGTGCCAGCAATCAGGGGGCGGGACAGCCCCAGCATTTT.

The gene calls are TRBV9 and TRBJ1-1; possibly TRBD1 for D (6 bases). Looked up from germline, CDR1 is SGDLS and CDR2 is YYNGEE. V was cut by 8 bases and J by 0 bases, with 11 bases left in between. The CDR3 consists of 13 residues. The CDR3 DNA reads TGTGCCAGTGGGACAACCCTGAACACTGAAGCTTTCTTT. Protein product: CASGTTLNTEAFF. Complete variable domain (other parts from reference TRBV9 and TRBJ1-1): DSGVTQTPKHLITATGQRVTLRCSPRSGDLSVYWYQQSLDQGLQFLIQYYNGEERAKGNILERFSAQQFPDLHSELNLSSLELGDSALYFCASGTTLNTEAFFGQGTRLTVV.

This clone was seen a single time. The chain's CDR3 is CASSAGQGAPRNTEAFF. CDR3 bases: TGTGCCAGCAGTGCGGGACAGGGGGCGCCTAGGAACACTGAAGCTTTCTTT. The chain combines TRBV2 with TRBJ1-1, with 12 bases lining up with TRBD1. The CDR3 covers 17 residues. From germline, CDR1 is SNHLY and CDR2 FYNNEI. The V gene end was trimmed by 4 bases and the J gene end by 1 base; junction bases not matched to a gene: 7.

The V and J genes are TRBV7-2 and TRBJ1-3; D not certain. V lost 1 base and J 0 bases, leaving 10 bases between the germline ends. The CDR3 extends over 16 amino acids. Germline CDR1 reads SGHTA; CDR2 reads FQGNSA. CDR3 DNA: TGTGCCAGCAGCTTAGGTCCCGTAGTCTCTGGAAACACCATATATTTT. Its translation is CASSLGPVVSGNTIYF.

This clone was counted once. The chain uses TRBV18 and TRBJ2-2; 7 positions agree with TRBD2. Germline CDR1 KGHSH, CDR2 LQKENI. The CDR3 has 15 residues. The V and J ends lost 5 bases and 0 bases, in that order; junction bases with no gene match: 3. As DNA, the CDR3 is TGTGCCAGCTCATACGGACTAGCGAACACCGGGGAGCTGTTTTTT. Encoded protein: CASSYGLANTGELFF.